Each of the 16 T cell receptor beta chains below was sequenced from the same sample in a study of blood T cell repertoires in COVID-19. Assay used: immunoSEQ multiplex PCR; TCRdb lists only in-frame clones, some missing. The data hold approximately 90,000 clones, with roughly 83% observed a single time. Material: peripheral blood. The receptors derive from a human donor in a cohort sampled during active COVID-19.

In DNA, the CDR3 is TGTGCCAGCAGCTTGGTTCCCGGGACAGCTGGAAACACCATATATTTT. It encodes CASSLVPGTAGNTIYF. This chain uses TRBV5-4 with TRBJ1-3; 7 positions match TRBD1. With V trimmed by 0 bases and J by 2 bases, 5 bases remained unmatched. The CDR3 consists of 16 residues. From germline, CDR1 is SGHNT and CDR2 YYREEE (reference sequence).

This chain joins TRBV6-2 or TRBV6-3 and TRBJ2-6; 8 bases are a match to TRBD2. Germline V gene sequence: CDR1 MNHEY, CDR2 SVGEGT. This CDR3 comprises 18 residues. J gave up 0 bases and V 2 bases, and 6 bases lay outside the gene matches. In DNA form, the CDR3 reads TGTGCCAGCAGTTACCCAGCGGGAGCAGTCTCTGGGGCCAACGTCCTGACTTTC. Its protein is CASSYPAGAVSGANVLTF.

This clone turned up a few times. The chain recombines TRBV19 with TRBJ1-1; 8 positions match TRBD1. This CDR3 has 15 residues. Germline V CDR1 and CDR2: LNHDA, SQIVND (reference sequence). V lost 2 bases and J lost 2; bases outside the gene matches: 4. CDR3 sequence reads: CASSIKGTGNTEAFF. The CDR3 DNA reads TGTGCCAGTAGTATAAAAGGGACAGGCAACACTGAAGCTTTCTTT. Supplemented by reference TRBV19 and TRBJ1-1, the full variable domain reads DGGITQSPKYLFRKEGQNVTLSCEQNLNHDAMYWYRQDPGQGLRLIYYSQIVNDFQKGDIAEGYSVSREKKESFPLTVTSAQKNPTAFYLCASSIKGTGNTEAFFGQGTRLTVV.

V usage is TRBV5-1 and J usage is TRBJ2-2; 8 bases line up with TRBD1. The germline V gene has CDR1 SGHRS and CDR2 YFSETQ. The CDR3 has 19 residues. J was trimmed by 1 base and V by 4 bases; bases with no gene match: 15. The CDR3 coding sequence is TGCGCCAGCAGCCTCCCCGACAGGGGCGGCGCGCTGAACACCGGGGAGCTGTTTTTT. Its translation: CASSLPDRGGALNTGELFF.

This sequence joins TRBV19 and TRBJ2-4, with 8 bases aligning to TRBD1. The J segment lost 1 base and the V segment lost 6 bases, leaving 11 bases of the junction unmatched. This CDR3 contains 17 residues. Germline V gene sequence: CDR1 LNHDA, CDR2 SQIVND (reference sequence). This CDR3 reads CASSRRRQGFAKNIQYF. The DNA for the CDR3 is TGTGCCAGTAGCCGCCGCCGACAGGGGTTCGCCAAAAACATTCAGTACTTC.

The DNA for the CDR3 is TGTGCCAGTAGTTCCACGACAGGGGGCGCCTATGGCTACACCTTC. It is translated as CASSSTTGGAYGYTF. The chain carries TRBV19 and TRBJ1-2, with 10 bases matching TRBD1. Germline values: CDR1 LNHDA, CDR2 SQIVND (reference sequence). The CDR3 spans 15 residues. V shed 5 bases and J 4 bases; nucleotides not matched to a gene: 7.

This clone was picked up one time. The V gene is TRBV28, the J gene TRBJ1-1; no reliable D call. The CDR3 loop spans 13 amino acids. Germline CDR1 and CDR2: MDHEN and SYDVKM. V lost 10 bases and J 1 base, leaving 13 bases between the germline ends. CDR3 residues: CATHAGANTEAFF. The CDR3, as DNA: TGTGCCACCCACGCGGGTGCGAACACTGAAGCTTTCTTT.

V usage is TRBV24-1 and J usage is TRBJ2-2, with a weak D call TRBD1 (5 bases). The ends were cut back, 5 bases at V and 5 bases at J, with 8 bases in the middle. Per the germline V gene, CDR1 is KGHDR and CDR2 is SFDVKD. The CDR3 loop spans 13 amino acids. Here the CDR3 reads CATSARGTGELFF. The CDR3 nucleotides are TGTGCCACCAGTGCTAGGGGAACCGGGGAGCTGTTTTTT.

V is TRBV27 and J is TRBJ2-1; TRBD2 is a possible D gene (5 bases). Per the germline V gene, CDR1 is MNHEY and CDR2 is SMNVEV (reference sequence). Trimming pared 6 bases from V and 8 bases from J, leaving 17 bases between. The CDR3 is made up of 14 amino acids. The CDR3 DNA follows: TGTGCCAGCAGATCCCCAACTAGAGGAGATGAGCAGTTCTTC. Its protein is CASRSPTRGDEQFF.

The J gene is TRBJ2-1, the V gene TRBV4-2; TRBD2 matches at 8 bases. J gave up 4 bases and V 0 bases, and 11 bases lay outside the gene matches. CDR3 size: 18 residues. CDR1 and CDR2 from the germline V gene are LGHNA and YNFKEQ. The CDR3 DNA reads TGTGCCAGCAGCCAAGATGTCGGTGAACTAGCGGTTTACAATGAGCAGTTCTTC. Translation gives CASSQDVGELAVYNEQFF.

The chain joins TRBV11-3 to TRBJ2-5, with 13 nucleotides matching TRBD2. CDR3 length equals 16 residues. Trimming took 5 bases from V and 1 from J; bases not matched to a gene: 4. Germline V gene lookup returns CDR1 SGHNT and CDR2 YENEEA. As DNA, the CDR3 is TGTGCCAGCAGCCCAGGACTAGCGGGAGCCCAAGAGACCCAGTACTTC. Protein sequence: CASSPGLAGAQETQYF.

The CDR3 spells CASSEGGLQETQYF. The CDR3 coding sequence is TGCGCCAGCAGTGAAGGTGGACTACAAGAGACCCAGTACTTC. V is TRBV10-1 and J is TRBJ2-5; TRBD2 is a possible D gene (6 bases). V lost 3 bases to trimming and J lost 2 bases, with 10 bases between them. This CDR3 spans 14 amino acids. Germline V gene lookup returns CDR1 WNHNN and CDR2 SYGVQD (reference sequence).

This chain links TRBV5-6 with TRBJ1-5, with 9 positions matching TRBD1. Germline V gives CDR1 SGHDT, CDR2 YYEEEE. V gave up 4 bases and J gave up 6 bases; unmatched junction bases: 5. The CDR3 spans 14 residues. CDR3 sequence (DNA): TGTGCCAGCAGCGCATGGACAGGGGTTCAGCCCCAGCATTTT. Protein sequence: CASSAWTGVQPQHF.

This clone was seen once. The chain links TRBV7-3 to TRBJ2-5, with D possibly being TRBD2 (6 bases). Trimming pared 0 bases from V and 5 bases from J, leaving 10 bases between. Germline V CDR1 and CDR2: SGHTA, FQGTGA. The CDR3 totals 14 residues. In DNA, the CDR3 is TGTGCCAGCAGCTTAACGACTAGGGCGGAGACCCAGTACTTC. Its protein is CASSLTTRAETQYF.

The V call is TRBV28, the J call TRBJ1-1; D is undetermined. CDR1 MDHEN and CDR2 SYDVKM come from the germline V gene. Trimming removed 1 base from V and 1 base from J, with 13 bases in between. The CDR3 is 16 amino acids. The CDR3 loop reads CASSLLGSQSNTEAFF. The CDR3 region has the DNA TGTGCCAGCAGTTTATTAGGGAGCCAGTCGAACACTGAAGCTTTCTTT.

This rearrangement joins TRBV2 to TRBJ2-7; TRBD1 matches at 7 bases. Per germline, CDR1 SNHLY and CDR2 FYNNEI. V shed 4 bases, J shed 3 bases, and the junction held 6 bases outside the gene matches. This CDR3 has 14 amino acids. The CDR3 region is CASSADRRGYEQYF. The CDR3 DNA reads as TGTGCCAGCAGTGCGGACAGGAGAGGCTACGAGCAGTACTTC.